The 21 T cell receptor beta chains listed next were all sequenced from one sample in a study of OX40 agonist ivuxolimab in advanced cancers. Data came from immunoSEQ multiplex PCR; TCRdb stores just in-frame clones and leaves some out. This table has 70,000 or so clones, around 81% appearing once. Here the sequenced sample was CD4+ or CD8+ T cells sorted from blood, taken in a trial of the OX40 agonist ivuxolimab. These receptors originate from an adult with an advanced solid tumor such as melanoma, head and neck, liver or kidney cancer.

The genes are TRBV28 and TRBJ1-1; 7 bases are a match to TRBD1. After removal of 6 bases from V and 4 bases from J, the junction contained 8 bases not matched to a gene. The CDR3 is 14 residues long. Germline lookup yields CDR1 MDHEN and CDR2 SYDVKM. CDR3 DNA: TGTGCCAGCAGCCCAGGGGGGGCGGGCACTGAAGCTTTCTTT. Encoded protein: CASSPGGAGTEAFF. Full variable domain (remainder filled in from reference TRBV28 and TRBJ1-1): DVKVTQSSRYLVKRTGEKVFLECVQDMDHENMFWYRQDPGLGLRLIYFSYDVKMKEKGDIPEGYSVSREKKERFSLILESASTNQTSMYLCASSPGGAGTEAFFGQGTRLTVV.

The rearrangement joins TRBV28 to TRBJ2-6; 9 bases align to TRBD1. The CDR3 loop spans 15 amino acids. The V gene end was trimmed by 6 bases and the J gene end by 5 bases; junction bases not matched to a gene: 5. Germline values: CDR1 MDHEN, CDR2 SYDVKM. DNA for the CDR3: TGTGCCAGCAGACGCGGGACAGGGAGGGCCAACGTCCTGACTTTC. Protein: CASRRGTGRANVLTF.

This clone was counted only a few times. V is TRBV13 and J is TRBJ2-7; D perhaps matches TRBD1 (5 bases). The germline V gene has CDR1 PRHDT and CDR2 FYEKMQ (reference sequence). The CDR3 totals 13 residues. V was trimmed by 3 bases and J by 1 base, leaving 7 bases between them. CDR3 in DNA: TGTGCCAGCAGCTTCAGGGTATCCTACGAGCAGTACGTC. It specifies CASSFRVSYEQYV.

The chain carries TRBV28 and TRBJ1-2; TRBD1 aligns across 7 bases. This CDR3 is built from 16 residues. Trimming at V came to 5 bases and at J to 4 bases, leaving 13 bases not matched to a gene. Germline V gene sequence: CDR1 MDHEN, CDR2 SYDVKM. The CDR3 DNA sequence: TGTGCCAGCAGTCCTCCCCGGATCAGGGGGGCCTATGGCTACACCTTC. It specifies CASSPPRIRGAYGYTF.

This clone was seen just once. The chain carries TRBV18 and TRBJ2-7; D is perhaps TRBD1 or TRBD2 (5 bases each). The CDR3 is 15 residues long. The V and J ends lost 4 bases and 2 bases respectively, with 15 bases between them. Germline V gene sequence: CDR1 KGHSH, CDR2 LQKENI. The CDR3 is CASSRGAPTTYEQYF. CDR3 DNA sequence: TGTGCCAGCTCACGAGGGGCTCCGACGACCTACGAGCAGTACTTC.

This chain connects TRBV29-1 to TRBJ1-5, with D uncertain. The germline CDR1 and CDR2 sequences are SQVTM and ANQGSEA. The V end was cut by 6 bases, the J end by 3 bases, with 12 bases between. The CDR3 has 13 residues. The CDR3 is CSVRGQNNQPQHF. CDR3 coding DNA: TGCAGCGTACGAGGGCAGAACAATCAGCCCCAGCATTTT.

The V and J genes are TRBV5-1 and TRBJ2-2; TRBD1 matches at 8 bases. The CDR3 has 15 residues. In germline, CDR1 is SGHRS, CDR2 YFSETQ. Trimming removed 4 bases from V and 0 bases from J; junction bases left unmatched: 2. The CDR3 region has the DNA TGCGCCAGCAGCCCGGGACAGGCGAACACCGGGGAGCTGTTTTTT. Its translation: CASSPGQANTGELFF.

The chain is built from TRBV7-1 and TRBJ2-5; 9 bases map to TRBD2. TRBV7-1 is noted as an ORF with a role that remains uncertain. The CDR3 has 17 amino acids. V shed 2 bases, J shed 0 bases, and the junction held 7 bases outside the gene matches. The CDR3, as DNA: TGTGCCAGCAGCTCACCCCTGGCGGGGGGGTACCAAGAGACCCAGTACTTC. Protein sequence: CASSSPLAGGYQETQYF.

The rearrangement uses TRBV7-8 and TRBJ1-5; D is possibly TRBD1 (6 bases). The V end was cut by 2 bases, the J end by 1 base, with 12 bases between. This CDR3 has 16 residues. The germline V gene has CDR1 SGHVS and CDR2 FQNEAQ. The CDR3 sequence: CASSLNDRTSNQPQHF. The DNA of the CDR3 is TGTGCCAGCAGCTTAAACGACAGGACGAGCAATCAGCCCCAGCATTTT.

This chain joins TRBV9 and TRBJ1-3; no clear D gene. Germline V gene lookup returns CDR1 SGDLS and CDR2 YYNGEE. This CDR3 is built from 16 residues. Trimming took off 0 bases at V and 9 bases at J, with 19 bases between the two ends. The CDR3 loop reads CASSVAITAGVGTIYF. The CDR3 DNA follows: TGTGCCAGCAGCGTAGCTATTACGGCGGGCGTTGGCACCATATATTTT.

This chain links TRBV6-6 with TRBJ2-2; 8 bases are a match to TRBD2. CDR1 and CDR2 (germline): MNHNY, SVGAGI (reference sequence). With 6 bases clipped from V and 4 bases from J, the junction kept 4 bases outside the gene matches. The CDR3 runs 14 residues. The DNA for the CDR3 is TGTGCCAGCAGAGGCGGGGGGCTCACCGGGGAGCTGTTTTTT. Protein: CASRGGGLTGELFF.

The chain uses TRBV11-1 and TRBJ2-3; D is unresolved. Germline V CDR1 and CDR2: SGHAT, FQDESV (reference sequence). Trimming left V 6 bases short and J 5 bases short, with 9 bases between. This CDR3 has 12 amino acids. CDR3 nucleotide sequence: TGTGCCAGCAGTTTCCCTGTAGATACGCAGTATTTT. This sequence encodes CASSFPVDTQYF.

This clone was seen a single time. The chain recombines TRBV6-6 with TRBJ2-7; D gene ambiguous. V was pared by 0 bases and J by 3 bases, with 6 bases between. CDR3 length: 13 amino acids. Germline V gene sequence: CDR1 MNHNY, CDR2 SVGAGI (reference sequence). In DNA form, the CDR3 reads TGTGCCAGCAGTTACTCAGCAGGCTACGAGCAGTACGTC. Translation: CASSYSAGYEQYV.

The DNA of the CDR3 is TGTGCCAGCAGCTTAGGACTCACAGATACGCAGTATTTT. This codes for CASSLGLTDTQYF. The V gene is TRBV11-1, the J gene TRBJ2-3; D unresolved. V lost 1 base to trimming and J lost 2 bases, with 4 bases between them. Germline V CDR1 and CDR2: SGHAT, FQDESV (reference sequence). The CDR3 extends over 13 amino acids.

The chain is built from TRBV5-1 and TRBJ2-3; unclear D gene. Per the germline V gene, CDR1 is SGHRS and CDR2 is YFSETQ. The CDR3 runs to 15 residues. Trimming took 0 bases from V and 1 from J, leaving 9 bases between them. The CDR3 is CASSLDSVGTDTQYF. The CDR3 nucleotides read TGCGCCAGCAGCTTGGACTCTGTAGGCACAGATACGCAGTATTTT. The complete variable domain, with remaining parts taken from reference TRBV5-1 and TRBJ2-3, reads KAGVTQTPRYLIKTRGQQVTLSCSPISGHRSVSWYQQTPGQGLQFLFEYFSETQRNKGNFPGRFSGRQFSNSRSEMNVSTLELGDSALYLCASSLDSVGTDTQYFGPGTRLTVL.

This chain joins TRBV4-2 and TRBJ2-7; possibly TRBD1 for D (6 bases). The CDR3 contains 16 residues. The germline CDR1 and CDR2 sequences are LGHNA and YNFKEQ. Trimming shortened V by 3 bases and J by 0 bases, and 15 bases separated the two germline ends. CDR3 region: CASSQATGTGSYEQYF. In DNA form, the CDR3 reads TGTGCCAGCAGCCAGGCGACAGGCACCGGCTCCTACGAGCAGTACTTC.

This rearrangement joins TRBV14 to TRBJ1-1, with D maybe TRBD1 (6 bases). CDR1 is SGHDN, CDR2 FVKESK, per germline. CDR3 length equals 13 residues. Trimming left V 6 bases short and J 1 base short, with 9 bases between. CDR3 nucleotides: TGTGCCAGCAGTTTGACAGGGAACACTGAAGCTTTCTTT. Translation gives CASSLTGNTEAFF.

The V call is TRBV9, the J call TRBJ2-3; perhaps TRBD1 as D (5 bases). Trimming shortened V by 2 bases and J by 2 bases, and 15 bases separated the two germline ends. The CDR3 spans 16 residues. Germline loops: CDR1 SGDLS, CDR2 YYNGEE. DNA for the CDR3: TGTGCCAGCAGCGTTTATCAGGGCGGATCCACAGATACGCAGTATTTT. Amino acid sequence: CASSVYQGGSTDTQYF.

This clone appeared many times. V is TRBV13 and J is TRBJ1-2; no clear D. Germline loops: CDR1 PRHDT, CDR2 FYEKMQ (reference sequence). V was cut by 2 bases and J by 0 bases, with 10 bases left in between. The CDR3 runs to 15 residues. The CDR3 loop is CASSLTFGSNYGYTF. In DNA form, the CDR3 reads TGTGCCAGCAGCTTAACTTTCGGGTCTAACTATGGCTACACCTTC.

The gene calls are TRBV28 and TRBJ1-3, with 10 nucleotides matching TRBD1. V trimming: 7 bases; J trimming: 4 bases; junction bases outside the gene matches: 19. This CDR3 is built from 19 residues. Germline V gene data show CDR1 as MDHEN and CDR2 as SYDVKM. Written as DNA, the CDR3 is TGTGCCAGCACCCCTAGATACGTGAGAGACAGGGGGCAAGGAAACACCATATATTTT. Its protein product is CASTPRYVRDRGQGNTIYF.

CDR3 region: CASTGRAGMTQYF. CDR3 coding DNA: TGTGCCAGTACGGGCAGGGCCGGGATGACGCAGTATTTT. The chain couples TRBV19 to TRBJ2-3; either TRBD1 or TRBD2 may fit D (5 bases each). CDR1 and CDR2 from the germline V gene are LNHDA and SQIVND (reference sequence). CDR3 size: 13 residues. Trimming removed 7 bases from V and 9 bases from J, with 17 bases in between.